The 25 T cell receptor beta chains given below trace back to one sample, sequenced in a study of blood T cell repertoires in COVID-19. Clones were sequenced by immunoSEQ multiplex PCR, and TCRdb holds only the in-frame ones, with some missing. The sample carries a few hundred thousand clones, roughly 87% recorded once. The sequenced material came from PBMCs or T cells enriched from blood (not recorded which). All receptors come from a woman in her 30s who had recovered from COVID-19.

This chain connects TRBV4-1 to TRBJ2-3; 8 nucleotides match TRBD1. CDR3 size: 19 residues. Germline CDR1 is MGHRA and CDR2 is YSYEKL. V gave up 1 base and J gave up 6 bases; unmatched junction bases: 18. The CDR3 protein is CASSQAFLRYRGVRDTQYF. In nucleotides, the CDR3 is TGCGCCAGCAGCCAAGCGTTCTTAAGGTACAGGGGGGTTCGGGATACGCAGTATTTT.

The rearrangement links TRBV19 to TRBJ1-1; 10 bases agree with TRBD1. With 7 bases clipped from V and 4 bases from J, the junction kept 9 bases outside the gene matches. The CDR3 spans 15 residues. Germline assignment: CDR1 LNHDA and CDR2 SQIVND (reference sequence). For the CDR3, the DNA is TGTGCCAGTATCAATCCGGGACAGGGGAGCACTGAAGCTTTCTTT. Amino acids: CASINPGQGSTEAFF.

The genes are TRBV2 and TRBJ2-2; D gene uncertain. The germline gives CDR1 SNHLY, CDR2 FYNNEI. The germline V and J ends were trimmed by 4 bases and 3 bases, with 6 bases remaining between them. The CDR3 spans 13 residues. Written as DNA, the CDR3 is TGTGCCAGCAGTGTAGAGGACACCGGGGAGCTGTTTTTT. It translates to CASSVEDTGELFF.

V is TRBV5-1 and J is TRBJ2-7, with TRBD2 identical over 12 bases. V lost 8 bases to trimming and J lost 5 bases; unmatched junction nucleotides: 11. CDR3 size: 15 residues. The germline V gene encodes CDR1 SGHRS and CDR2 YFSETQ. Here the CDR3 reads CASRPGLAGLNEQYF. In DNA, the CDR3 is TGCGCCAGTAGACCGGGACTAGCGGGTTTAAACGAGCAGTACTTC. The variable domain in full, completed from reference TRBV5-1 and TRBJ2-7, reads KAGVTQTPRYLIKTRGQQVTLSCSPISGHRSVSWYQQTPGQGLQFLFEYFSETQRNKGNFPGRFSGRQFSNSRSEMNVSTLELGDSALYLCASRPGLAGLNEQYFGPGTRLTVT.

J is TRBJ1-1 and V is TRBV9; TRBD1 agrees at 7 bases. The V and J ends lost 3 bases and 6 bases, in that order; junction bases with no gene match: 2. Germline CDR1 is SGDLS and CDR2 is YYNGEE. This CDR3 contains 12 residues. CDR3 in amino acids: CASSGQGAEAFF. CDR3 in DNA: TGTGCCAGCAGCGGACAGGGAGCTGAAGCTTTCTTT.

The chain employs TRBV7-2 and TRBJ2-3, with D possibly matching TRBD1 (6 bases). CDR3 size: 15 residues. The V end was cut by 2 bases, the J end by 3 bases, with 12 bases between. The germline V gene encodes CDR1 SGHTA and CDR2 FQGNSA. The CDR3 coding sequence is TGTGCCAGCAGCTTATCTCTGGGGGCGACAGATACGCAGTATTTT. Its protein product is CASSLSLGATDTQYF.

This clone was counted at least ten times. V and J are TRBV4-2 and TRBJ2-6; TRBD2 matches at 9 bases. Trimming took 7 bases from V and 0 from J; bases not matched to a gene: 7. The CDR3 is 17 residues long. Germline CDR1 LGHNA, CDR2 YNFKEQ. The CDR3 DNA sequence: TGTGCCAGCACTGAGCGGGGGGCTATCTCTGGGGCCAACGTCCTGACTTTC. Encoded protein: CASTERGAISGANVLTF.

The CDR3 region is CAWSPNRGQGYTF. The CDR3 nucleotides are TGTGCCTGGAGTCCCAACAGGGGGCAGGGCTACACCTTC. The V gene is TRBV30, the J gene TRBJ1-2, with TRBD1 matching over 9 bases. CDR1 is GTSNPN, CDR2 SVGIG, per germline (reference sequence). CDR3 size: 13 residues. The V and J ends lost 2 bases and 8 bases, in that order; junction bases with no gene match: 6.

V is TRBV5-8 and J is TRBJ1-1; 7 nucleotides agree with TRBD1. This CDR3 region has 16 residues. V dropped 4 bases and J dropped 1; count of bases not matched to a gene: 10. In germline, CDR1 is SGHTS, CDR2 YDEGEE. CDR3 amino acids: CASSDGTAKRNTEAFF. The CDR3 DNA reads as TGTGCCAGCAGCGACGGGACAGCGAAGAGGAACACTGAAGCTTTCTTT.

The chain combines TRBV28 with TRBJ2-2; D perhaps matches TRBD2 (5 bases). Trimming took off 2 bases at V and 0 bases at J, with 7 bases between the two ends. The germline V gene has CDR1 MDHEN and CDR2 SYDVKM. This CDR3 is 15 amino acids long. As DNA, the CDR3 is TGTGCCAGCAGTTTAGGACTGCCGAACACCGGGGAGCTGTTTTTT. This translates into CASSLGLPNTGELFF.

V usage is TRBV3-1 (or the pseudogene TRBV3-2) and J usage is TRBJ2-1, with 8 bases lining up with TRBD2. The CDR3 covers 14 residues. With 4 bases clipped from V and 6 bases from J, the junction kept 5 bases outside the gene matches. CDR1 is LGHDT, CDR2 YNNKEL, per germline (reference sequence). The CDR3 coding sequence is TGTGCCAGCAGCCCTAGCGGGTATCTCAATGAGCAGTTCTTC. This codes for CASSPSGYLNEQFF.

The chain is built from TRBV10-3 and TRBJ2-7, with D maybe TRBD1 (6 bases). The V end lost 6 bases, the J end lost 5 bases, and 17 bases lay between the germline ends. Germline CDR1 ENHRY, CDR2 SYGVKD. The CDR3 contains 14 residues. The CDR3 DNA follows: TGTGCCATCAGGCAGGGGTCTTCACTAGACGAGCAGTACTTC. As protein: CAIRQGSSLDEQYF.

The rearrangement links TRBV7-9 to TRBJ2-2; 7 bases align to TRBD2. V dropped 5 bases and J dropped 4; count of bases not matched to a gene: 7. Germline CDR1 reads SEHNR; CDR2 reads FQNEAQ (reference sequence). This CDR3 is 15 amino acids long. DNA of the CDR3: TGTGCCAGCAGCCAAGATTTAGCGGGCACCGGGGAGCTGTTTTTT. It yields the protein CASSQDLAGTGELFF.

This clone showed up just once. This sequence joins TRBV3-1 (or the pseudogene TRBV3-2) and TRBJ1-5; weak D call: TRBD1 (5 bases). This CDR3 has 14 amino acids. Germline V CDR1 and CDR2: LGHDT, YNNKEL (reference sequence). V lost 0 bases to trimming and J lost 6 bases, with 9 bases between them. CDR3 sequence (DNA): TGTGCCAGCAGCCAAGATGACGGGGGTCAGCCCCAGCATTTT. The encoded protein is CASSQDDGGQPQHF.

J is TRBJ1-4 and V is TRBV2; the D is unclear. V was trimmed by 7 bases and J by 4 bases, leaving 13 bases between them. The CDR3 runs 14 residues. CDR1 SNHLY and CDR2 FYNNEI come from the germline V gene. CDR3 region: CASIGRSYNEKLFF. CDR3 DNA: TGTGCCAGCATCGGCCGGAGTTATAATGAAAAACTGTTTTTT.

This chain joins TRBV19 and TRBJ2-1; TRBD2 agrees at 14 bases. The CDR3 length is 12 residues. Germline V gives CDR1 LNHDA, CDR2 SQIVND (reference sequence). V trimming: 9 bases; J trimming: 12 bases; junction bases outside the gene matches: 4. DNA of the CDR3: TGTGCCAGCGGGACTAGCGGGAGTGTGCAGTTCTTC. This gives the protein CASGTSGSVQFF.

The chain uses TRBV11-3 and TRBJ2-1; 7 bases are shared with TRBD1. V trimming: 2 bases; J trimming: 5 bases; junction bases outside the gene matches: 3. CDR1 and CDR2 from the germline V gene are SGHNT and YENEEA. The CDR3 has 14 amino acids. CDR3 bases: TGTGCCAGCAGCTTAAGGCAGGGGGACAATGAGCAGTTCTTC. Protein product: CASSLRQGDNEQFF.

The gene calls are TRBV6-4 and TRBJ2-1, with 11 positions matching TRBD2. The CDR3 covers 15 residues. In germline, CDR1 is MRHNA, CDR2 SNTAGT. J was trimmed by 4 bases and V by 3 bases; bases with no gene match: 2. DNA for the CDR3: TGTGCCAGCAGTGAACTAGCGGGGGAATACAATGAGCAGTTCTTC. Translation: CASSELAGEYNEQFF.

This CDR3 is CASNKPQGRQPQHF. For the CDR3, the DNA is TGTGCCAGCAACAAACCACAGGGTCGGCAGCCCCAGCATTTT. This chain links TRBV28 with TRBJ1-5; tentatively, D is TRBD1 (6 bases). CDR1 MDHEN and CDR2 SYDVKM come from the germline V gene. Deletions cut 7 bases from V and 7 bases from J, with 17 bases between. The CDR3 extends over 14 amino acids. Full variable domain (remainder filled in from reference TRBV28 and TRBJ1-5): DVKVTQSSRYLVKRTGEKVFLECVQDMDHENMFWYRQDPGLGLRLIYFSYDVKMKEKGDIPEGYSVSREKKERFSLILESASTNQTSMYLCASNKPQGRQPQHFGDGTRLSIL.

The V gene is TRBV25-1, the J gene TRBJ1-2; 7 bases match TRBD1. This CDR3 has 14 amino acids. Unmatched junction bases numbered 5, after V lost 3 bases and J lost 4 bases. Germline V gives CDR1 MGHDK, CDR2 SYGVNS. The CDR3 here is CASSEPGTAYGYTF. The CDR3 bases are TGTGCCAGCAGTGAGCCCGGGACAGCCTATGGCTACACCTTC.

The V call is TRBV7-8, the J call TRBJ2-7; 8 bases fit TRBD1. The CDR3 extends over 15 amino acids. The V gene end was trimmed by 3 bases and the J gene end by 6 bases; junction bases not matched to a gene: 10. Germline V gene data show CDR1 as SGHVS and CDR2 as FQNEAQ. The CDR3 coding sequence is TGTGCCAGCAGCTTTCGCCATGGACAGGGAACCGAGCAGTACTTC. This gives the protein CASSFRHGQGTEQYF.

V is TRBV4-2 and J is TRBJ2-3; perhaps TRBD1 as D (5 bases). The CDR3 runs 15 residues. Trimming cost V 1 base and J 3 bases, with 11 bases left between them. CDR1 is LGHNA and CDR2 is YNFKEQ in the germline V gene. CDR3 coding DNA: TGTGCCAGCAGCCAAGTAACCCAGGGTACAGATACGCAGTATTTT. Translated: CASSQVTQGTDTQYF.

V usage is TRBV6-5 and J usage is TRBJ2-7, with D perhaps TRBD1 (6 bases). The CDR3 runs 13 residues. Trimming took 7 bases from V and 5 from J, leaving 15 bases between them. The germline gives CDR1 MNHEY, CDR2 SVGAGI. CDR3 nucleotide sequence: TGTGCCAGCACAAACAGGGTTAGCCACGAGCAGTACTTC. This encodes CASTNRVSHEQYF.

The genes are TRBV9 and TRBJ2-5; 8 bases match TRBD2. CDR3 length: 16 amino acids. The germline V gene has CDR1 SGDLS and CDR2 YYNGEE. V trimming: 1 base; J trimming: 5 bases; junction bases outside the gene matches: 10. DNA of the CDR3: TGTGCCAGCAGCGTAAAAGAGCGGGAGAGACACGAGACCCAGTACTTC. This translates into CASSVKERERHETQYF.

The rearrangement joins TRBV5-6 to TRBJ1-2, with D unresolved. The CDR3 totals 12 residues. V lost 3 bases and J 4 bases, leaving 7 bases between the germline ends. Germline V gene lookup returns CDR1 SGHDT and CDR2 YYEEEE. CDR3 sequence (DNA): TGTGCCAGCAGCTCCTTTTTCTATGGCTACACCTTC. It encodes CASSSFFYGYTF.